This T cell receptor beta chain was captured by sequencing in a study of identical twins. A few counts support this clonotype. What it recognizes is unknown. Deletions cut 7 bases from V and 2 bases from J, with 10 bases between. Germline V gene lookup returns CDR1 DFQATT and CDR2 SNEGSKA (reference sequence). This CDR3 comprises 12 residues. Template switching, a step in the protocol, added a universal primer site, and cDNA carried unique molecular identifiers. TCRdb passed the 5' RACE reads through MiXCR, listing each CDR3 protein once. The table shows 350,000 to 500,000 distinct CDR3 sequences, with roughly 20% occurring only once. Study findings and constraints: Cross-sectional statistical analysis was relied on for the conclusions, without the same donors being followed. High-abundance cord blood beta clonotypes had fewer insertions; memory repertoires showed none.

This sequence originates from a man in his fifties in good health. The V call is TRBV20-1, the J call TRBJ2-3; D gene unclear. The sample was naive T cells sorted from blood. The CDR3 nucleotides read TGCAGTGGCGCGGAAGCCACAGATACGCAGTATTTT. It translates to CSGAEATDTQYF.